This record covers a single T cell receptor (beta chain). Its target is not known. This sample was included in a study of T cell repertoires in cytomegalovirus infection. Across the whole study: Well-studied HLA-B-restricted epitopes and recently identified HLA-C-restricted epitopes of CMV were both used in the study. Signatures in public TCR beta sequences pointed to both CMV infection and matching HLA type.

TCRdb used MiXCR to reprocess the reads, holding one entry per CDR3 protein. The table has about 220,000 distinct CDR3 sequences, roughly two fifths seen once. Sequencing was performed on CD8+ T cells from cultured PBMCs, taken from culture after CMV antigen stimulation. The sequence came from a human donor in good health (CMV status not recorded). Some clones in this sample may be carry-over from other donors' samples.

CDR3: CASSLAIVDSLALEAFF. The CDR3, as DNA: TGTGCCAGCAGCTTAGCTATAGTGGACAGCCTAGCGTTAGAAGCTTTCTTT. This chain uses TRBV7-8 with TRBJ1-1, with D tentatively TRBD1 (6 bases). V gave up 0 bases and J gave up 8 bases, with 22 bases separating them. CDR1 is SGHVS, CDR2 FQNEAQ, per germline. The CDR3 runs to 17 residues. Together with reference TRBV7-8 and TRBJ1-1, the CDR3 gives the full variable domain: GAGVSQSPRYKVAKRGQDVALRCDPISGHVSLFWYQQALGQGPEFLTYFQNEAQLDKSGLPSDRFFAERPEGSVSTLKIQRTQQEDSAVYLCASSLAIVDSLALEAFFGQGTRLTVV.